The sequence of this T cell receptor (beta chain) was determined in a study of T-cell memory formation after mild COVID-19. Study in general: For the most part, TCR clusters were specific to one donor.

Findings and caveats of the study: The appearance of some responding clones in pre-infection memory suggested that cross-reactive memory joined. Balance between CD4 and CD8 was seen in clones contracting day 15 to 85, and a CD4+ lean was seen in later expanders.

The CDR3 has 14 amino acids. Germline V lookup: CDR1 SEHNR, CDR2 FQNEAQ (reference sequence). Losses at the gene ends were 5 bases for V and 4 bases for J; bases not matched to a gene: 5. From the 5' RACE reads, TCRdb called clonotypes with MiXCR, one entry per CDR3 protein. The data hold 450,000 or so distinct CDR3 sequences, with around 25% observed a single time. About this clonotype itself: The antigen is not known.

Specimen: PBMCs or a T cell subset sorted from them (not recorded which). This TCR was sampled from an adult woman who had mild COVID-19 (a few samples of this study predate the infection). Cell type and time point are not known. The chain couples TRBV7-9 to TRBJ1-2; 9 bases line up with TRBD1. CDR3 in amino acids: CASSRRDRAYGYTF. DNA for the CDR3: TGTGCCAGCAGCCGCCGGGACAGGGCCTATGGCTACACCTTC.